Here is one TCR delta chain with its context. Its antigen is unidentified. TCRdb used CATT to re-call clones from the multiplex PCR reads. The repertoire consists of roughly 1,400 delta-chain clones, with 2.5% to 3.5% occurring once and the leading ten covering 15%. Sequencing used genomic DNA taken from PBMCs of patients and controls. The data are from a study of gamma delta lymphoproliferative disorders and STAT genes. General study points: Nearly all major patient gamma and delta clonotypes were public.

The CDR3 spans 15 residues. Germline V gene sequence: CDR1 TVYSNPD, CDR2 GDNSRS (reference sequence). The ends were cut back, 5 bases at V and 0 bases at J, with 19 bases in the middle. The sample consisted of blood. The clonotype was recovered from a human donor in good health. V and J are TRDV3 and TRDJ1; tentatively, D is TRDD3 (5 bases). CDR3 in DNA: TGTGCCCGGGGGGGCTTCGATGCCTACACCGATAAACTCATCTTT. It specifies CARGGFDAYTDKLIF.